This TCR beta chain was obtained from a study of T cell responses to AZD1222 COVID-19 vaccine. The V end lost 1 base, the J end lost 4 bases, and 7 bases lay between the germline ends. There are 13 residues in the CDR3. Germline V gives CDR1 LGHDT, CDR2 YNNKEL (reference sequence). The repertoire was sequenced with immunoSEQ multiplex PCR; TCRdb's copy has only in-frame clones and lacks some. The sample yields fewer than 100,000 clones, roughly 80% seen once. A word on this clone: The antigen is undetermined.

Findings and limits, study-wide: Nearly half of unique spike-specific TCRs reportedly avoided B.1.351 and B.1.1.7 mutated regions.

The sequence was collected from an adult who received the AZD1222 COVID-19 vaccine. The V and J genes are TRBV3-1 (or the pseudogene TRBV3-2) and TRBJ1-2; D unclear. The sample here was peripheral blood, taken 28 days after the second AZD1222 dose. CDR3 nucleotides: TGTGCCAGCAGCCAAGCTAGGACCTATGGCTACACCTTC. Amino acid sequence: CASSQARTYGYTF.